Below are 14 T cell receptor beta chains sequenced from a single sample in a study of blood T cell repertoires in COVID-19 (dated by TCRdb to about 2020). Receptor amplification or capture employed the immunoSEQ multiplex PCR assay. This immuneACCESS table, as held by TCRdb, lists in-frame sequences with V and J called but not all clones. Of the missing ones, under half trace to an unresolved V gene in checked studies; the others have no known cause. The sample table contains under 150,000 clones; only one count was recorded for around 89% of them. The ten largest clones represent roughly 2.1% of the sample. Sequenced sample: peripheral blood. These receptors originate from a man between 65 and 85 years old with active COVID-19.

The chain carries TRBV5-1 and TRBJ2-7; maybe TRBD2 (7 bases). The CDR3 is 14 residues long. CDR1 is SGHRS, CDR2 YFSETQ, per germline. V was shortened by 7 bases and J by 5 bases, with 19 bases between the two germline ends. CDR3 nucleotides: TGCGCCAGCTGGGGGGGGCGGGAGTGGAACGAGCAGTACTTC. Amino acid sequence: CASWGGREWNEQYF.

The chain combines TRBV6-6 with TRBJ2-5, with TRBD2 matching over 9 bases. Germline assignment: CDR1 MNHNY and CDR2 SVGAGI (reference sequence). The CDR3 runs 16 residues. The ends lost 0 bases at V and 1 base at J; junction bases unmatched: 3. The CDR3, as DNA: TGTGCCAGCAGTTACTCGACTAGCGGTGCCCAAGAGACCCAGTACTTC. Its translation is CASSYSTSGAQETQYF.

This chain uses TRBV5-5 with TRBJ1-4; TRBD1 matches 7 bases. The CDR3 is made up of 17 amino acids. Germline lookup yields CDR1 SGHKS and CDR2 YYEKEE (reference sequence). The V gene end was trimmed by 3 bases and the J gene end by 0 bases; junction bases not matched to a gene: 8. In nucleotides, the CDR3 is TGTGCCAGCAGCTCGGGACAGCTAGTCGCAACTAATGAAAAACTGTTTTTT. Protein sequence: CASSSGQLVATNEKLFF.

The J gene is TRBJ2-1, the V gene TRBV5-4; perhaps TRBD1 as D (6 bases). Trimming left V 5 bases short and J 8 bases short, with 11 bases between. The germline CDR1 and CDR2 sequences are SGHNT and YYREEE (reference sequence). This CDR3 spans 12 amino acids. CDR3 amino acids: CASSLQGDEQFF. The CDR3 coding sequence is TGTGCCAGCAGTCTACAGGGAGATGAGCAGTTCTTC.

This clone has only a few counts. The chain uses TRBV19 and TRBJ2-7; D is perhaps TRBD1 (5 bases). This CDR3 contains 14 residues. Germline V CDR1 and CDR2: LNHDA, SQIVND (reference sequence). Trimming removed 4 bases at V and 6 bases at J, with 16 bases between. This CDR3 is CASSTGSLSPEQYF. The CDR3, as DNA: TGTGCCAGTAGTACAGGGTCCTTGTCTCCCGAGCAGTACTTC.

This chain uses TRBV5-1 with TRBJ2-6, with TRBD1 identical over 8 bases. The ends lost 3 bases at V and 1 base at J; junction bases unmatched: 6. The CDR3 totals 17 residues. Germline loops: CDR1 SGHRS, CDR2 YFSETQ. CDR3: CASSYWTGRSGANVLTF. As DNA, the CDR3 is TGCGCCAGCAGCTACTGGACAGGGCGGTCTGGGGCCAACGTCCTGACTTTC.

This rearrangement joins TRBV2 to TRBJ2-2; 7 positions agree with TRBD1. The germline V gene encodes CDR1 SNHLY and CDR2 FYNNEI. V lost 5 bases and J lost 1; bases outside the gene matches: 4. The CDR3 has 15 amino acids. CDR3 sequence (DNA): TGTGCCAGCAGTTCAAGACAGGGGAACACCGGGGAGCTGTTTTTT. The encoded protein is CASSSRQGNTGELFF.

About this clone itself: The sample holds other DNA sequences that translate to the same CDR3. This rearrangement joins TRBV24-1 to TRBJ1-1, with D tentatively TRBD1 (5 bases). This CDR3 spans 12 amino acids. V lost 7 bases, J lost 2 bases, and 7 bases lay in between. From germline, CDR1 is KGHDR and CDR2 SFDVKD. This chain's CDR3 is CATSQGNTEAFF. The CDR3 nucleotides read TGTGCCACCAGCCAGGGAAACACTGAAGCTTTCTTT.

The chain recombines TRBV11-3 with TRBJ2-4; D is unresolved. Trimming removed 0 bases at V and 3 bases at J, with 3 bases between. The CDR3 is 13 residues long. Germline V gene lookup returns CDR1 SGHNT and CDR2 YENEEA. Written as DNA, the CDR3 is TGTGCCAGCAGCTTAGACAGCAAAAACATTCAGTACTTC. Translating it yields CASSLDSKNIQYF.

The chain has TRBV21-1 and TRBJ1-1. TRBV21-1 is deemed a pseudogene. CDR3 size: 13 residues. This CDR3 reads CASSKRRIAEAFF. In DNA, the CDR3 is TGTGCCAGCAGCAAACGGAGGATCGCTGAAGCTTTCTTT.

The chain carries TRBV4-1 and TRBJ1-2; D is unclear. The germline V gene has CDR1 MGHRA and CDR2 YSYEKL. CDR3 length: 12 amino acids. V lost 0 bases and J lost 7, with 6 bases in between. This chain's CDR3 is CASSQDRRGYTF. CDR3 nucleotide sequence: TGCGCCAGCAGCCAAGACAGGCGTGGCTACACCTTC.

V and J are TRBV7-2 and TRBJ2-5; D perhaps matches TRBD1 (5 bases). Looked up from germline, CDR1 is SGHTA and CDR2 is FQGNSA. V was clipped by 5 bases and J by 4 bases, with 17 bases between them. The CDR3 runs to 15 residues. CDR3 amino acids: CASSPRPQGRETQYF. The CDR3 bases are TGTGCCAGCAGCCCTAGGCCCCAGGGTCGAGAGACCCAGTACTTC.

The CDR3 protein is CASSALFGAPSEQYF. CDR3 bases: TGTGCCAGCAGCGCACTATTTGGGGCCCCCTCGGAGCAGTACTTC. The chain carries TRBV7-9 and TRBJ2-7; D might be TRBD1 (5 bases). CDR1 and CDR2 from the germline V gene are SEHNR and FQNEAQ (reference sequence). Trimming took 5 bases from V and 7 from J, leaving 21 bases between them. This CDR3 has 15 residues.

This clone was detected a few times. CDR3 loop: CASSLGRGDSPLHF. The CDR3 DNA follows: TGTGCCAGCAGCTTGGGTCGCGGGGATTCACCCCTCCACTTT. V gene TRBV5-4 combines with J gene TRBJ1-6; D is unresolved. The CDR3 length is 14 residues. V was pared by 0 bases and J by 8 bases, with 9 bases between. CDR1 is SGHNT, CDR2 YYREEE, per germline (reference sequence). The full variable domain, in which reference TRBV5-4 and TRBJ1-6 provide the parts outside the CDR3, is ETGVTQSPTHLIKTRGQQVTLRCSSQSGHNTVSWYQQALGQGPQFIFQYYREEENGRGNFPPRFSGLQFPNYSSELNVNALELDDSALYLCASSLGRGDSPLHFGNGTRLTVT.